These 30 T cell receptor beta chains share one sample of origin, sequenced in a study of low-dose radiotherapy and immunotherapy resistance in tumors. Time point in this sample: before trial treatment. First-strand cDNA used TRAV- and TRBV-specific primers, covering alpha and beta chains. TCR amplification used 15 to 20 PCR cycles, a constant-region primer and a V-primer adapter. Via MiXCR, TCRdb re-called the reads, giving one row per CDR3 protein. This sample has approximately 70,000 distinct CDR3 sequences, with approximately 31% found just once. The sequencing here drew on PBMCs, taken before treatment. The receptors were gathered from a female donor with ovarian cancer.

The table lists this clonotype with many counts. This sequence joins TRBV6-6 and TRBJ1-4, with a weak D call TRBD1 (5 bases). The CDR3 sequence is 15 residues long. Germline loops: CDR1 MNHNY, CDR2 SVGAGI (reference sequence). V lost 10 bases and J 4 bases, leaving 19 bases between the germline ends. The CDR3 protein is CATALTTEFNEKLFF. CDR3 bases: TGTGCCACCGCTCTGACGACAGAATTTAATGAAAAACTGTTTTTT.

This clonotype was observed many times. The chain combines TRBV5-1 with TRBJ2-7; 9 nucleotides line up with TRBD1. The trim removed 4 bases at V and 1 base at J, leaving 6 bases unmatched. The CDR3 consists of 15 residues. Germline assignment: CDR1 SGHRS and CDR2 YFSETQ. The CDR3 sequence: CASSGAGTGSYEQYF. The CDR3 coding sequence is TGCGCCAGCAGCGGCGCCGGGACAGGGTCCTACGAGCAGTACTTC.

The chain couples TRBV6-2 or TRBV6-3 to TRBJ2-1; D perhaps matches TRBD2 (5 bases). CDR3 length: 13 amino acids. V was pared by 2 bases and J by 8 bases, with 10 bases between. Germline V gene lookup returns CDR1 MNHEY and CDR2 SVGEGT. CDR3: CASSYTGLDEQFF. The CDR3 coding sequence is TGTGCCAGCAGTTACACGGGGTTGGATGAGCAGTTCTTC.

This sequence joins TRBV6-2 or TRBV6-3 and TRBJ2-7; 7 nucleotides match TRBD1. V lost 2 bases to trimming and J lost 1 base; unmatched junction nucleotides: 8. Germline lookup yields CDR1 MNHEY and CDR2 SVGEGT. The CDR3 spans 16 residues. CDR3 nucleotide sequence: TGTGCCAGCAGTTACCCCCTCCGGGACAGATCCTACGAGCAGTACTTC. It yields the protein CASSYPLRDRSYEQYF.

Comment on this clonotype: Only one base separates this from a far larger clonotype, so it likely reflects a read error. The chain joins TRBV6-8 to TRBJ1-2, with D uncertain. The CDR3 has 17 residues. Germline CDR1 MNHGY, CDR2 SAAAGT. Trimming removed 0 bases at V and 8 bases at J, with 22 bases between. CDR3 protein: CASSYSGWAPVGLGYTF. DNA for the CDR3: TGTGCCAGCAGTTACTCGGGCTGGGCGCCTGTTGGCTTGGGCTACACCTTC.

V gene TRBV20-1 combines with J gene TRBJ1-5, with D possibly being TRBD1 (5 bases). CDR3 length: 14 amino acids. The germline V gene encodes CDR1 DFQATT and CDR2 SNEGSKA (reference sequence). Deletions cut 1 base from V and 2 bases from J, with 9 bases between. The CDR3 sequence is CSARGFRGNQPQHF. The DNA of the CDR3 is TGCAGTGCTAGAGGGTTCAGGGGCAATCAGCCCCAGCATTTT.

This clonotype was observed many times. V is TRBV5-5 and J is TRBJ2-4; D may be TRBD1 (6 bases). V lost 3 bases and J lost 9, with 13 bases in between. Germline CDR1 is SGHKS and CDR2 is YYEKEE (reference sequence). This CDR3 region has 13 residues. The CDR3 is CASSSTTGTIQYF. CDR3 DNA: TGTGCCAGCAGCTCAACCACAGGGACCATTCAGTACTTC.

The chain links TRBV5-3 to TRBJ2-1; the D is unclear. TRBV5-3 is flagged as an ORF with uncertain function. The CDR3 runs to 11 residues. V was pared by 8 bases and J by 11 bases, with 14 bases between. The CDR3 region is CASSEGPQQFF. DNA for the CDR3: TGTGCCAGCAGCGAAGGCCCCCAGCAGTTCTTC.

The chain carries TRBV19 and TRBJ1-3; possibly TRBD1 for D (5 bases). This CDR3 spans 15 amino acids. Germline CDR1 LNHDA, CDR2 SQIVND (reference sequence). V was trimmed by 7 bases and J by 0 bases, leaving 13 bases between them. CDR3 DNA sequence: TGTGCCAGTACCACAACAGGTTTCTCTGGAAACACCATATATTTT. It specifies CASTTTGFSGNTIYF.

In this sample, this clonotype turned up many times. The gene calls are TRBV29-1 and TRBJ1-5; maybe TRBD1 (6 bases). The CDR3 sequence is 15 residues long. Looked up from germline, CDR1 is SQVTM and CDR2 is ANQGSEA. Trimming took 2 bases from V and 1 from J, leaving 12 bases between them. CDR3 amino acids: CSVETGSGSNQPQHF. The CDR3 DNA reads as TGCAGCGTTGAAACAGGGTCGGGAAGCAATCAGCCCCAGCATTTT.

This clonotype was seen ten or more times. The CDR3, as DNA: TGTGCCAGCAGCGCTTCCCGGACTAGCGGGAGATTAAAGAACACCGGGGAGCTGTTTTTT. This encodes CASSASRTSGRLKNTGELFF. This chain joins TRBV9 and TRBJ2-2; 13 nucleotides align to TRBD2. The germline CDR1 and CDR2 sequences are SGDLS and YYNGEE. CDR3 length: 20 residues. The trim removed 3 bases at V and 1 base at J, leaving 12 bases unmatched.

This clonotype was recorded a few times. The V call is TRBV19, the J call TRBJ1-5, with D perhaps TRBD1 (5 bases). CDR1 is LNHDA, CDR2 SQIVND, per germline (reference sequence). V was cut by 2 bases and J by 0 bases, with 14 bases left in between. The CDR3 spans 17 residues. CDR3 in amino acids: CASSISPSGYSNQPQHF. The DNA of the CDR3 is TGTGCCAGTAGTATATCCCCGTCAGGGTATAGCAATCAGCCCCAGCATTTT.

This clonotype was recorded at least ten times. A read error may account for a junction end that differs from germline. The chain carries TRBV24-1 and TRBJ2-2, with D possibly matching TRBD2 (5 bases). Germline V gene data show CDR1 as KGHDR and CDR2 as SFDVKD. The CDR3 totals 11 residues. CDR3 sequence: CATREAGELFF. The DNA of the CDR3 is TGTGCCACCAGGGAGGCCGGGGAGCTTTTTTTT.

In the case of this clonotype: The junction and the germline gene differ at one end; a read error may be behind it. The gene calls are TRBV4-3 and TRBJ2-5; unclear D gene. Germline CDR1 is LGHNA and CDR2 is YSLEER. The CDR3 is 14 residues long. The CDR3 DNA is TGCGCCAGCAGCCAGAGACTGGGTCAAGGGACCCAGTACTTC. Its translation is CASSQRLGQGTQYF.

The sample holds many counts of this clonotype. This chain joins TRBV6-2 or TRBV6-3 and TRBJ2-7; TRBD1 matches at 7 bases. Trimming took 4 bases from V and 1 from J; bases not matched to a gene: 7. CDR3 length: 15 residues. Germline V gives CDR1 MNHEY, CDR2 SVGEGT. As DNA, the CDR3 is TGTGCCAGCAGTTCGTCCGGGACAGCTTCCTACGAGCAGTACTTC. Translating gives CASSSSGTASYEQYF.

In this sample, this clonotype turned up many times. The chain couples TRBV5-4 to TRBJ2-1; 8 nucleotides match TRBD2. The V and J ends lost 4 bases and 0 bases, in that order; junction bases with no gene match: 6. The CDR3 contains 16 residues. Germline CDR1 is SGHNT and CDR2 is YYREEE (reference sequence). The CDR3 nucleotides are TGTGCCAGCAGCCAGAGACGGGGGGGCTCCTACAATGAGCAGTTCTTC. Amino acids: CASSQRRGGSYNEQFF.

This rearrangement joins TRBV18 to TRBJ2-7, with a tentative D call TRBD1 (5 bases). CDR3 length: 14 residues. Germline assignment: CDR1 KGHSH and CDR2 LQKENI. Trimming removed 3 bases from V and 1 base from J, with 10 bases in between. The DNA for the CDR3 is TGTGCCAGCTCACCCGCCCGACAGTCCTACGAGCAGTACTTC. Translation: CASSPARQSYEQYF. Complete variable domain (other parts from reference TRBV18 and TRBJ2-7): NAGVMQNPRHLVRRRGQEARLRCSPMKGHSHVYWYRQLPEEGLKFMVYLQKENIIDESGMPKERFSAEFPKEGPSILRIQQVVRGDSAAYFCASSPARQSYEQYFGPGTRLTVT.

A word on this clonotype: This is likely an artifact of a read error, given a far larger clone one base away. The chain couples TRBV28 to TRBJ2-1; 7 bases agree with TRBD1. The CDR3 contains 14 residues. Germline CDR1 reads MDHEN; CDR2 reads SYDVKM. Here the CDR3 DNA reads TGTACCACCAGCCTTAACGGGACAGACAATGAGCAGTTCTTC. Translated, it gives CTTSLNGTDNEQFF.

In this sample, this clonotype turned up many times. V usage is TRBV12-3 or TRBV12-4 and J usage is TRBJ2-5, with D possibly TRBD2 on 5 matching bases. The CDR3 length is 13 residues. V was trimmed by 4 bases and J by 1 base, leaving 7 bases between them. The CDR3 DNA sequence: TGTGCCAGCAGTTGGGAGTCCCAAGAGACCCAGTACTTC. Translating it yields CASSWESQETQYF.

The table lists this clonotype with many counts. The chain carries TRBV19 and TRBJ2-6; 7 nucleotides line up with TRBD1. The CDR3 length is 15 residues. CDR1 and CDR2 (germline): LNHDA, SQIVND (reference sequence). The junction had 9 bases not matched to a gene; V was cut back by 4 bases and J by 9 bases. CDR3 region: CASSTIQGSSNVLTF. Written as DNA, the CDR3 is TGTGCCAGTAGTACAATACAGGGGTCCAGCAACGTCCTGACTTTC.

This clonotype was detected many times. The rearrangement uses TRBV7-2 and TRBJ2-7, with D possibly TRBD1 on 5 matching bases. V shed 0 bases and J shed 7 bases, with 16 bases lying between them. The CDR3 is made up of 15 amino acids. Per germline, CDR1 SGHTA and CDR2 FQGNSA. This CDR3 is CASSLAPGQGGEQYF. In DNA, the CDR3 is TGTGCCAGCAGCTTAGCCCCCGGTCAGGGTGGTGAGCAGTACTTC.

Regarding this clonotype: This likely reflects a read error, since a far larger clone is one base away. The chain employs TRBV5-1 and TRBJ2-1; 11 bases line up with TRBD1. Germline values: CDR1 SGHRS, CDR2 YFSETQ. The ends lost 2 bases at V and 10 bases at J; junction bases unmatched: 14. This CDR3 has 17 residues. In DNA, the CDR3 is TGCGCCAGCAGCTTTGGACTTGGGACAGGGGGTTCCTACGAGCAGTTCTTC. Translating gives CASSFGLGTGGSYEQFF. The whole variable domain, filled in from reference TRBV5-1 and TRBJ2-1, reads KAGVTQTPRYLIKTRGQQVTLSCSPISGHRSVSWYQQTPGQGLQFLFEYFSETQRNKGNFPGRFSGRQFSNSRSEMNVSTLELGDSALYLCASSFGLGTGGSYEQFFGPGTRLTVL.

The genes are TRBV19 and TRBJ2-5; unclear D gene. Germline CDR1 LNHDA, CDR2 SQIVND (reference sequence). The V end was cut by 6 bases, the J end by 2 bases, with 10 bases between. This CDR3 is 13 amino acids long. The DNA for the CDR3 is TGTGCCAGTAGGCTGGTGGGGCAAGAGACCCAGTACTTC. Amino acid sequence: CASRLVGQETQYF. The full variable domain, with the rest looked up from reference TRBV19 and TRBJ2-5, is DGGITQSPKYLFRKEGQNVTLSCEQNLNHDAMYWYRQDPGQGLRLIYYSQIVNDFQKGDIAEGYSVSREKKESFPLTVTSAQKNPTAFYLCASRLVGQETQYFGPGTRLLVL.

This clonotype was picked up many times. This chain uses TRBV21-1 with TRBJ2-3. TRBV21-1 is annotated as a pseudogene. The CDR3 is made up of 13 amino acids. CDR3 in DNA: TGTGCCAGCAGCATCGGTGGGGCAGATACGCAGTATTTT. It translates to CASSIGGADTQYF.

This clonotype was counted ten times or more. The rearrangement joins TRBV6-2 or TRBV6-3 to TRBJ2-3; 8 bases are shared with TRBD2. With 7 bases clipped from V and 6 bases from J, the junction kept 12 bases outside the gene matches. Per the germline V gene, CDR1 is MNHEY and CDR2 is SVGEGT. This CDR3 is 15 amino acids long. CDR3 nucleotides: TGTGCCAGCAAAAGTGGAGCGGGAGTTTTGGATACGCAGTATTTT. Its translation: CASKSGAGVLDTQYF.

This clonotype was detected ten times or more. CDR3 sequence (DNA): TGCAGCGTGGGGGACAGCCCCTCTGGGGCCAACGTCCTGACTTTC. Translation: CSVGDSPSGANVLTF. The rearrangement joins TRBV29-1 to TRBJ2-6, with TRBD1 matching 7 bases. Germline CDR1 reads SQVTM; CDR2 reads ANQGSEA. V shed 6 bases and J 0 bases; nucleotides not matched to a gene: 5. The CDR3 totals 15 residues. Full variable domain (rest looked up from reference TRBV29-1 and TRBJ2-6): SAVISQKPSRDICQRGTSLTIQCQVDSQVTMMFWYRQQPGQSLTLIATANQGSEATYESGFVIDKFPISRPNLTFSTLTVSNMSPEDSSIYLCSVGDSPSGANVLTFGAGSRLTVL.

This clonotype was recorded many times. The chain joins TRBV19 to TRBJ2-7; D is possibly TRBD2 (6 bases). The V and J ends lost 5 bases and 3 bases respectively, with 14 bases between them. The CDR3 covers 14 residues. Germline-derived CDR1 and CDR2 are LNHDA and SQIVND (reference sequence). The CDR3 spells CASSSQGGSYEQYF. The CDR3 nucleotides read TGTGCCAGTAGTTCCCAAGGAGGGAGCTACGAGCAGTACTTC.

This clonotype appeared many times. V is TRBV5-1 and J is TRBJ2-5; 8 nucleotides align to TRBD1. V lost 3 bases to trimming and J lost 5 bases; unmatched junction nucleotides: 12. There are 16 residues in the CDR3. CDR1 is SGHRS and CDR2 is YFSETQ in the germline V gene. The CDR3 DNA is TGCGCCAGCAGCTCTTTAGGACAGGGTCCCCGGGAGACCCAGTACTTC. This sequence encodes CASSSLGQGPRETQYF.

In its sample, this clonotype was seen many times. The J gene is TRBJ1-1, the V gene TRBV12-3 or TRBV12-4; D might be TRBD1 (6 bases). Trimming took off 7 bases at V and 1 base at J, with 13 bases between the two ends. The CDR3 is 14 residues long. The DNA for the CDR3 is TGTGCCAGCACCCTAGGGGGGAAGAACACTGAAGCTTTCTTT. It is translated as CASTLGGKNTEAFF.

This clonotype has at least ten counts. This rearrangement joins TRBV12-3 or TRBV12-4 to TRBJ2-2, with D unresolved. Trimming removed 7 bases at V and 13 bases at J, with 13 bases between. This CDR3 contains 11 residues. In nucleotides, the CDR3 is TGTGCCAGCACCCTCTCAGTGGGGCTGTTTTTT. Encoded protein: CASTLSVGLFF.